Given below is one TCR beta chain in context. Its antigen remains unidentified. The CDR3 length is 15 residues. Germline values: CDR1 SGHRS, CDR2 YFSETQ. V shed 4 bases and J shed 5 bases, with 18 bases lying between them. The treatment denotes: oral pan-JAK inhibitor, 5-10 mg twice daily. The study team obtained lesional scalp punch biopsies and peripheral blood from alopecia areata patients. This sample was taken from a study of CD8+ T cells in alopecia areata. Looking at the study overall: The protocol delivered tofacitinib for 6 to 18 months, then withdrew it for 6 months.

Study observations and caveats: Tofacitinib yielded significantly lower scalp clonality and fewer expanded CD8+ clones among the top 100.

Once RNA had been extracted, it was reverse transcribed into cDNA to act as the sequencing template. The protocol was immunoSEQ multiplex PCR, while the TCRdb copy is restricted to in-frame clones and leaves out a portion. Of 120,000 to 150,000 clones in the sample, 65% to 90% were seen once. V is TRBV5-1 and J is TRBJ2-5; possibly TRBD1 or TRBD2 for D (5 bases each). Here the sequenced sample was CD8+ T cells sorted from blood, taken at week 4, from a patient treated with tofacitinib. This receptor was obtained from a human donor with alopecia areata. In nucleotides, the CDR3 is TGCGCCAGCAGCATCTACCTTTCAGGGAGTGAGACCCAGTACTTC. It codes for CASSIYLSGSETQYF.